This T cell receptor (beta chain) comes out of a study of T cell responses to AZD1222 COVID-19 vaccine. Study-wide results and limits: Just a handful of AZD1222 recipients were seropositive at baseline. Unmutated variant regions reportedly attract nearly half of all spike-specific TCRs. After the peak T cell response, and only then, were repertoires sampled. Receipt of two AZD1222 doses was followed by a rise in Spike-specific TCR breadth and depth.

Only in-frame clones appear in the TCRdb table, and some are missing; sequencing was by immunoSEQ multiplex PCR. Of 150,000 to 200,000 clones in the sample, around 90% were seen once. This CDR3 is 16 amino acids long. V gave up 6 bases and J gave up 0 bases; unmatched junction bases: 5. CDR1 is SGHTA, CDR2 FQGNSA, per germline. This clone was counted a few times. Its antigen is unknown. This sequence joins TRBV7-2 and TRBJ1-6; 7 bases line up with TRBD1. Specimen: peripheral blood, collected 28 days after the second AZD1222 dose. The source is an adult who received the AZD1222 COVID-19 vaccine. The CDR3 sequence is CASRTGAGSYNSPLHF. In DNA, the CDR3 is TGTGCCAGCAGAACAGGGGCCGGCTCCTATAATTCACCCCTCCACTTT.